This entry describes one T cell receptor (beta chain). Its antigen remains unidentified. CDR1 SQVTM and CDR2 ANQGSEA come from the germline V gene. V lost 0 bases to trimming and J lost 4 bases; unmatched junction nucleotides: 11. This CDR3 has 17 residues. This sample was included in a study of T cell responses to AZD1222 COVID-19 vaccine. General study findings and limits: Baseline antibody screening turned up just 6 or 7 seropositive AZD1222 recipients. Repertoires were sampled only after the peak T cell response. Reportedly, close to half of spike-specific TCRs are directed against unmutated variant regions. Clonal diversity may have been underestimated, and the donors were mostly white British, with more females than males.

Clones were sequenced by immunoSEQ multiplex PCR, and TCRdb holds only the in-frame ones, with some missing. The table includes roughly 150,000 clones, about nine tenths detected once. The sample here was peripheral blood, taken on day 0 of AZD1222 vaccination. This rearrangement joins TRBV29-1 to TRBJ2-5; 10 nucleotides align to TRBD2. The receptor was derived from an adult in good health. This CDR3 reads CSVEEWTSGIKGETQYF. CDR3 nucleotide sequence: TGCAGCGTTGAAGAGTGGACTAGCGGCATAAAGGGAGAGACCCAGTACTTC. The full variable domain, its missing parts supplied by reference TRBV29-1 and TRBJ2-5, is SAVISQKPSRDICQRGTSLTIQCQVDSQVTMMFWYRQQPGQSLTLIATANQGSEATYESGFVIDKFPISRPNLTFSTLTVSNMSPEDSSIYLCSVEEWTSGIKGETQYFGPGTRLLVL.